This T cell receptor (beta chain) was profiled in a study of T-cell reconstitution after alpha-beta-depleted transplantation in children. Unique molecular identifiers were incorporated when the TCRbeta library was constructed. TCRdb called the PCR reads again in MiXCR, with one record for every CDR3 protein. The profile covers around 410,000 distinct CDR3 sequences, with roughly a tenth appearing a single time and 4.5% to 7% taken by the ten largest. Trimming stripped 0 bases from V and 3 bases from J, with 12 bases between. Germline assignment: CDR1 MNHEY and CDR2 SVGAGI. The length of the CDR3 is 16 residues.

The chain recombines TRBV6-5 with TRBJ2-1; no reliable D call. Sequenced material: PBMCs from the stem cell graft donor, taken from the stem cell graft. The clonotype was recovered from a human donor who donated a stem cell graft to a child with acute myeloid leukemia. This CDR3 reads CASSYSIRPLYNEQFF. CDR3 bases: TGTGCCAGCAGTTACTCGATTCGGCCACTCTACAATGAGCAGTTCTTC.